The rows below give T cell receptor beta chains drawn from one sample of a study of OX40 agonist ivuxolimab in advanced cancers. Libraries were prepared by immunoSEQ multiplex PCR; TCRdb keeps only in-frame clonotypes and omits some of them. The sample shows 50,000 to 70,000 clones, around 89% of them seen only once. The source was CD4+ or CD8+ T cells sorted from blood, collected in a trial of the OX40 agonist ivuxolimab. Receptor source: an adult with an advanced solid tumor such as melanoma, head and neck, liver or kidney cancer. The CDR3 runs from the conserved cysteine through the conserved F or W. The D gene is left open where the match is weak. The listing skips clone size in some rows; elsewhere it reads once, few, many or a size class.

12,TRBJ2-7,TRBV12-5,NA,TRBD2,TGTGCTGCGGGGGACTTCGCTTACGAGCAGTACTTC,CAAGDFAYEQYF
14,TRBJ1-1,TRBV6-5,NA,TRBD1,TGTGCCAGCAGACAGGACAGGGGATACACTGAAGCTTTCTTT,CASRQDRGYTEAFF
12,TRBJ2-3,TRBV5-4,NA,NA,TGTGCCAGCAGCGTGGTCTCAGATACGCAGTATTTT,CASSVVSDTQYF
16,TRBJ2-1,TRBV18,few,TRBD2,TGTGCCAGCTCACCTGCGAGCGGGGGGCCATTCTATGAGCAGTTCTTC,CASSPASGGPFYEQFF
16,TRBJ1-6,TRBV9,NA,NA,TGTGCCAGCAGCGCGGGGCGGCACGGGTTTAATTCACCCCTCCACTTT,CASSAGRHGFNSPLHF
13,TRBJ2-7,TRBV29-1,NA,NA,TGCAGCGGGAGGGAGACAGGGACCAACGAGCAGTACTTC,CSGRETGTNEQYF
13,TRBJ1-1,TRBV19,NA,NA,TGTGCCAGCGGGCCGACTATGAACACTGAAGCTTTCTTT,CASGPTMNTEAFF
12,TRBJ1-1,TRBV27,NA,NA,TGTGCCAGCAGCCCTGGACAGACTGAAGCTTTCTTT,CASSPGQTEAFF
14,TRBJ1-2,TRBV4-1,once,TRBD1,TGCGCCAGCAGCCCGCGACAGGGCAACTATGGCTACACCTTC,CASSPRQGNYGYTF
15,TRBJ1-5,TRBV19,NA,NA,TGTGCCAGTAGTATAGTATCTGGTTGGGATCAGCCCCAGCATTTT,CASSIVSGWDQPQHF
11,TRBJ2-4,TRBV30,NA,NA,TGTGCCTTAGACAGTCAAAACATTCAGTACTTC,CALDSQNIQYF
15,TRBJ1-1,TRBV19,NA,NA,TGTGCCAGTAGTATAGATCGGGGAGCGCTCACTGAAGCTTTCTTT,CASSIDRGALTEAFF
12,TRBJ1-1,TRBV27,once,NA,TGTGCCAGCAGTCCCGGCGACACTGAAGCTTTCTTT,CASSPGDTEAFF
16,TRBJ2-2,TRBV5-6,NA,NA,TGTGCCAGCAGCCCCAGCGGACTACCGAACACCGGGGAGCTGTTTTTT,CASSPSGLPNTGELFF
12,TRBJ1-1,TRBV9,NA,NA,TGTGCCAGCGGGAGTCTAAGGACTGAAGCTTTCTTT,CASGSLRTEAFF
13,TRBJ2-5,TRBV27,NA,TRBD2,TGTGCCAGCATGATGGGAGGGGAAGAGACCCAGTACTTC,CASMMGGEETQYF
15,TRBJ2-1,TRBV5-1,NA,NA,TGCGCCAGCAGTCCGGGGATCGGCCTCGGGGATGAGCAGTTCTTC,CASSPGIGLGDEQFF
13,TRBJ1-1,TRBV27,NA,NA,TGTGCCAGCAGTTTTGGGGCAAGTGCTGAAGCTTTCTTT,CASSFGASAEAFF
15,TRBJ1-1,TRBV7-6,NA,NA,TGTGCCAGCATAAGAGGCCGGGATCTGAACACTGAAGCTTTCTTT,CASIRGRDLNTEAFF
13,TRBJ2-5,TRBV28,once,NA,TGTGCCAGCAGCCGTCGGGGGCAAGAGACCCAGTACTTC,CASSRRGQETQYF
14,TRBJ2-1,TRBV29-1,NA,TRBD2,TGCAGTGTAATCACTAGCGGGGGTTACAATGAGCAGTTCTTC,CSVITSGGYNEQFF
12,TRBJ1-1,TRBV5-1,NA,NA,TGCGCCAGCAGCTCTGACGGACAGGAAGCTTTCTTT,CASSSDGQEAFF
12,TRBJ1-1,TRBV30,NA,NA,TGTGCCTGGAATCGCGGTCGTCCTGAAGCTTTCTTT,CAWNRGRPEAFF
14,TRBJ2-7,TRBV11-2,NA,NA,TGTGCCAGCAGCTTATTCGGGACCTCCTACGAGCAGTACTTC,CASSLFGTSYEQYF
16,TRBJ1-5,TRBV12-2,NA,NA,TGTGCAAGTCGCTTTAGCGGTCCCGGGACGAGCCAGCCCCAGCATTTT,CASRFSGPGTSQPQHF
14,TRBJ2-5,TRBV28,NA,NA,TGTGCCAGCAGTTTACTAGCTACCACCACGGCCCAGTACTTC,CASSLLATTTAQYF
15,TRBJ2-7,TRBV27,NA,TRBD1,TGTGCCAGCAGTTTAAGTCCCGACAGGGCGGACGAGCAGTACTTC,CASSLSPDRADEQYF
16,TRBJ1-1,TRBV27,medium-sized,TRBD1,TGTGCCAGCAGTGTCGGGACAGGGTTTCCTTTCACTGAAGCTTTCTTT,CASSVGTGFPFTEAFF
15,TRBJ2-3,TRBV7-3,NA,TRBD2,TGTGCCAGCAGTTTTATTAGCGGGAGCACAGATACGCAGTATTTT,CASSFISGSTDTQYF
14,TRBJ1-1,TRBV4-1,NA,NA,TGCGCCAGCAGCCAAGATATGGAAAACACTGAAGCTTTCTTT,CASSQDMENTEAFF
11,TRBJ2-5,TRBV30,NA,NA,TGTGCCTGGAGTATGCTTGAGACCCAGTACTTC,CAWSMLETQYF
17,TRBJ2-2,TRBV14,NA,TRBD1,TGTGCCAGCAGCCAAGTTCTTGGGGACAGGGTGATCGGGGAGCTGTTTTTT,CASSQVLGDRVIGELFF
13,TRBJ2-7,TRBV10-3,few,NA,TGTGCCATCAGTGAGTTGGGGGACCACGAGCAGTACTTC,CAISELGDHEQYF
13,TRBJ2-7,TRBV13,NA,TRBD1,TGTGCCAGCAGCTTAGGACAGGGGTACGAGCAGTACTTC,CASSLGQGYEQYF
17,TRBJ2-7,TRBV27,NA,TRBD2,TGTGCCAGCAGTTTAAGCGCGCCGGGACTAGAGTCCTACGAGCAGTACTTC,CASSLSAPGLESYEQYF
14,TRBJ2-7,TRBV10-3,NA,NA,TGTGCCATCGGCTTCCAGGACAACTCCTACGAGCAGTACTTC,CAIGFQDNSYEQYF
15,TRBJ1-1,TRBV7-9,NA,NA,TGTGCCAGCAGCTGGCGCGTCGCCGGGGGCACTGAAGCTTTCTTT,CASSWRVAGGTEAFF
13,TRBJ1-2,TRBV12-5,NA,NA,TGTGCTAGTGCAACCGAGACCCTCTATGGCTACACCTTC,CASATETLYGYTF
14,TRBJ2-2,TRBV9,NA,TRBD1,TGTGCCAGCAGCGAAACAGGGGCCACCGGGGAGCTGTTTTTT,CASSETGATGELFF
12,TRBJ2-1,TRBV11-2,NA,NA,TGTGCCATCCGGGGCCCCTACAATGAGCAGTTCTTC,CAIRGPYNEQFF
17,TRBJ1-4,TRBV19,NA,NA,TGTGCCAGTAGTATCAACAGGGATGGGCCCTTTTTTGAAAAACTGTTTTTT,CASSINRDGPFFEKLFF
18,TRBJ1-4,TRBV19,once,TRBD1,TGTGCCAGCGTCCCGACAGGGTGGAGATCCGTAGCTAATGAAAAACTGTTTTTT,CASVPTGWRSVANEKLFF
15,TRBJ2-7,TRBV11-2,NA,TRBD2,TGTGCCAGCAGCTACACAAGCGGGGAGCCCTACGAGCAGTACTTC,CASSYTSGEPYEQYF
16,TRBJ1-6,TRBV4-1,NA,NA,TGCGCCAGCCAAGTCTCACCCAGCTCCTATAATTCACCCCTCCACTTT,CASQVSPSSYNSPLHF
13,TRBJ2-1,TRBV27,NA,TRBD2,TGTGCCAGCAGTTTTGGGGCTAGCGGTGAGCAGTTCTTC,CASSFGASGEQFF
14,TRBJ1-5,TRBV18,NA,NA,TGTGCCAGCTCACCTAACTATAGCAATCAGCCCCAGCATTTT,CASSPNYSNQPQHF
12,TRBJ1-6,TRBV7-9,NA,NA,TGTGCCAGCAGCTCGCCATCGTCACCCCTCCACTTT,CASSSPSSPLHF
13,TRBJ2-7,TRBV11-2,once,NA,TGTGCCAGCAGCTGGGGGTACTCCTACGAGCAGTACTTC,CASSWGYSYEQYF
14,TRBJ2-7,TRBV4-1,NA,TRBD2,TGCGCCAGCAGCATCGGCGGGGGGACCTACGAGCAGTACTTC,CASSIGGGTYEQYF
14,TRBJ1-4,TRBV9,NA,TRBD1,TGTGCCAGCAGCCAGGGGGCGGCTAATGAAAAACTGTTTTTT,CASSQGAANEKLFF
14,TRBJ2-1,TRBV7-9,NA,TRBD2,TGTGCCAGCAGCGCGGGACTAGTTGCCGATGAGCAGTTCTTC,CASSAGLVADEQFF